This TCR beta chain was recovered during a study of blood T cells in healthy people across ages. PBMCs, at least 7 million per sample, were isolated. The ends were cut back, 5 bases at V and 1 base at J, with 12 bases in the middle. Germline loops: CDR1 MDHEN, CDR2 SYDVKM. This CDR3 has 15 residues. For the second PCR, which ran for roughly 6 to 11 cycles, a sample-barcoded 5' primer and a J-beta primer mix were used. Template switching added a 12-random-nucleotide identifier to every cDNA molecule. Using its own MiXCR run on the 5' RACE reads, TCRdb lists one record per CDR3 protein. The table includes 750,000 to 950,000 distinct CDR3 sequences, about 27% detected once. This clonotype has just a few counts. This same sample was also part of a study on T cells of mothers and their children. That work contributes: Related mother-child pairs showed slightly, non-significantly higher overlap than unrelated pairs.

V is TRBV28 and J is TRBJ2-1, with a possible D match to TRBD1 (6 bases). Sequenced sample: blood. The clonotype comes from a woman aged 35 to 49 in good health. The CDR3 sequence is CASSPGVLSYNEQFF. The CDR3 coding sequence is TGTGCCAGCAGTCCAGGGGTCCTATCCTACAATGAGCAGTTCTTC.